The TCR beta chain under discussion was sequenced for a study of T-cell memory formation after mild COVID-19. This clonotype showed up just a few times. The antigen is undetermined. TCRdb recomputed calls from the 5' RACE reads with MiXCR, one row per CDR3 protein. The sample lists 150,000 to 200,000 distinct CDR3 sequences; roughly 31% were seen once. General study findings and limits: Second-wave clones peaking on day 37 lacked confirmed SARS-CoV-2 specificity. Mainly CM and EM harbored the contracting CD4+ clones; mainly EMRA harbored the CD8+ ones.

The germline gives CDR1 LNHNV, CDR2 YYDKDF (reference sequence). The CDR3 is made up of 15 amino acids. Trimming stripped 0 bases from V and 0 bases from J, with 8 bases between. The receptor was isolated from an adult woman who had mild COVID-19 (a few samples of this study predate the infection). Cell type and time point are not known. Sequencing was carried out using PBMCs or a T cell subset sorted from them (not recorded which). The rearrangement uses TRBV15 and TRBJ2-5, with D hard to call. For the CDR3, the DNA is TGTGCCACCAGCAGAGATCTCAGAGACCAAGAGACCCAGTACTTC. It specifies CATSRDLRDQETQYF.